Below, 13 T cell receptor beta chains from the same sample are listed, as sequenced in a study of CXCR3-negative and CXCR3-positive naive CD8 T cells. Libraries of TRB cDNA were made by 5' RACE and carried UMIs. TCRdb processed the 5' RACE reads again and assigns one entry to each CDR3 protein, with no DNA. In all, the sample yields 100,000 to 150,000 distinct CDR3 sequences. The source material was naive CXCR3- CD8+ T cells from blood. The subset was: CD45RO-CCR7+CD27+CD95- naive CD8+ T cells lacking CXCR3 (TNR3-). These receptors all come from a human donor in good health. Some clones in this sample may be carry-over from other donors' samples.

This chain connects TRBV2 to TRBJ2-7; TCRdb indicates TRBD1, and absent DNA this call remains unverified. Looked up from germline, CDR1 is SNHLY and CDR2 is FYNNEI. The length of the CDR3 is 16 residues. Here the CDR3 reads CASSEGRGFSSYEQYF.

The rearrangement joins TRBV6-5 to TRBJ2-4; TCRdb's assignment of TRBD1 cannot be checked, as there is no DNA. The CDR3 totals 13 residues. Germline V CDR1 and CDR2: MNHEY, SVGAGI. CDR3 residues: CASSYSQDRNEYF.

The chain is built from TRBV13 and TRBJ1-6; no DNA is available, so the TRBD1 call from TCRdb remains unchecked. Germline values: CDR1 PRHDT, CDR2 FYEKMQ (reference sequence). The CDR3 has 16 residues. CDR3 loop: CASSSWTDRYNSPLHF. The variable domain in full, with the rest retrieved from reference TRBV13 and TRBJ1-6, is AAGVIQSPRHLIKEKRETATLKCYPIPRHDTVYWYQQGPGQDPQFLISFYEKMQSDKGSIPDRFSAQQFSDYHSELNMSSLELGDSALYFCASSSWTDRYNSPLHFGNGTRLTVT.

The genes are TRBV27 and TRBJ2-1; TCRdb proposes TRBD1, but this gene call is untestable without DNA. This CDR3 has 14 residues. From germline, CDR1 is MNHEY and CDR2 SMNVEV (reference sequence). The chain's CDR3 is CASSYPGTLNEQFF.

The rearrangement uses TRBV3-1 and TRBJ2-7; there is no DNA to check the TCRdb D call of TRBD2. The CDR3 spans 17 residues. CDR1 and CDR2 (germline): LGHDT, YNNKEL (reference sequence). The CDR3 sequence: CASSQDRRGLLSYEQYF.

The chain couples TRBV6-5 to TRBJ2-7; TCRdb's D call of TRBD2 is untestable without DNA. The CDR3 extends over 16 amino acids. CDR1 is MNHEY and CDR2 is SVGAGI in the germline V gene. CDR3 loop: CASSDDGLAGVYEQYF.

V and J are TRBV29-1 and TRBJ2-7; TCRdb names TRBD2, which stays unverified in the absence of DNA. Germline V CDR1 and CDR2: SQVTM, ANQGSEA. This CDR3 is built from 14 residues. The CDR3 reads CSVQTVAGENEQYF.

The rearrangement links TRBV5-5 to TRBJ2-5; TCRdb reports TRBD1, a call that lacks DNA to check it against. The length of the CDR3 is 14 residues. Germline V CDR1 and CDR2: SGHKS, YYEKEE (reference sequence). The CDR3: CASNQDRNQETQYF.

The gene calls are TRBV27 and TRBJ2-7; TCRdb's D call of TRBD2 is untestable without DNA. The CDR3 is made up of 16 amino acids. Germline values: CDR1 MNHEY, CDR2 SMNVEV (reference sequence). This chain's CDR3 is CASAFGAASGYYEQYF.

This chain links TRBV12-3 or TRBV12-4 with TRBJ2-1; the TCRdb call, TRBD1, lacks DNA for checking. The CDR3 runs 19 residues. This CDR3 is CASSHRGLESGSSYSEQFF.

The rearrangement joins TRBV20-1 to TRBJ2-1. The CDR3 extends over 16 amino acids. Germline CDR1 is DFQATT and CDR2 is SNEGSKA (reference sequence). The CDR3 sequence is CSARDTGLNSYNEQFF.

The rearrangement joins TRBV7-9 to TRBJ2-7; absent DNA, TCRdb's TRBD2 call cannot be checked. CDR1 SEHNR and CDR2 FQNEAQ come from the germline V gene (reference sequence). The CDR3 consists of 14 residues. The CDR3 sequence is CASSPRDSPSEQYF.

CDR3 loop: CASSFGEDIQYF. The genes are TRBV7-9 and TRBJ2-4. In germline, CDR1 is SEHNR, CDR2 FQNEAQ (reference sequence). This CDR3 has 12 residues.